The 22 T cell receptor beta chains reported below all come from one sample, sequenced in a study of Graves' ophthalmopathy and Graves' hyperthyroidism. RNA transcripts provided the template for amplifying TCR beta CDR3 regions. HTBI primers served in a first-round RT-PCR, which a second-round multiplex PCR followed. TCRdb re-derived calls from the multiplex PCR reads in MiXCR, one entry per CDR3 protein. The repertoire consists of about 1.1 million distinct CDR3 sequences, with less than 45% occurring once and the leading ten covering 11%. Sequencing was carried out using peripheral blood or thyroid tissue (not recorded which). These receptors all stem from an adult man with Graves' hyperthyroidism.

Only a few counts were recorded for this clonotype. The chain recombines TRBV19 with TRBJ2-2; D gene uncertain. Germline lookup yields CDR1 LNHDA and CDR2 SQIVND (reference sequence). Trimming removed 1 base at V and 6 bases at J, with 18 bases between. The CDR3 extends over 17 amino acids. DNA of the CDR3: TGTGCCAGTAGTATAGGTAGGGCGAGCTCGAGCGCCGGGGAGCTGTTTTTT. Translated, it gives CASSIGRASSSAGELFF.

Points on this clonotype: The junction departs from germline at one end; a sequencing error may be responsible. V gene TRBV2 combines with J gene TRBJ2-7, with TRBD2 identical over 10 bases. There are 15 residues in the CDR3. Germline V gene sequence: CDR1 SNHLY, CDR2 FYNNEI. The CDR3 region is CAGSNARLAGAEQYF. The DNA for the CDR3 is TGTGCCGGCAGCAATGCGCGACTAGCGGGCGCCGAGCAGTACTTC. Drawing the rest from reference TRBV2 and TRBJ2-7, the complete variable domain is EPEVTQTPSHQVTQMGQEVILRCVPISNHLYFYWYRQILGQKVEFLVSFYNNEISEKSEIFDDQFSVERPDGSNFTLKIRSTKLEDSAMYFCAGSNARLAGAEQYFGPGTRLTVT.

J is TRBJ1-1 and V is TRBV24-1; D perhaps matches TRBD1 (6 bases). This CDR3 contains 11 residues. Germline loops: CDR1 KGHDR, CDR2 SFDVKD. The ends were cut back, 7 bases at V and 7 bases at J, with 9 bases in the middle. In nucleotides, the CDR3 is TGTGCCACCAGCCAGGGGATTGAAGCTTTCTTT. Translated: CATSQGIEAFF.

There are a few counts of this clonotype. The CDR3 protein is CASSPQAVDEKLFF. CDR3 bases: TGTGCCAGCTCACCACAGGCGGTGGATGAAAAACTGTTTTTT. The chain recombines TRBV18 with TRBJ1-4; D uncertain. V was cut by 1 base and J by 6 bases, with 9 bases left in between. The CDR3 is 14 amino acids. Germline CDR1 is KGHSH and CDR2 is LQKENI. The whole variable domain, filled in from reference TRBV18 and TRBJ1-4, reads NAGVMQNPRHLVRRRGQEARLRCSPMKGHSHVYWYRQLPEEGLKFMVYLQKENIIDESGMPKERFSAEFPKEGPSILRIQQVVRGDSAAYFCASSPQAVDEKLFFGSGTQLSVL.

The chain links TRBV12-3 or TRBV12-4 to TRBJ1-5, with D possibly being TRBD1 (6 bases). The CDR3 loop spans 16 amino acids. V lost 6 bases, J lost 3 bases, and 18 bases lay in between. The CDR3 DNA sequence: TGTGCCAGCAGCCCCCGGAGGACAGACATCAATCAGCCCCAGCATTTT. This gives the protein CASSPRRTDINQPQHF.

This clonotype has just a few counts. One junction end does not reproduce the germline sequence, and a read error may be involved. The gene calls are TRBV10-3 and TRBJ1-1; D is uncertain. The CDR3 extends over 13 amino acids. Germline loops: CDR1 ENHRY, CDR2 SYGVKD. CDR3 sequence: CASSYSSAPEAFF. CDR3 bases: TGTGCCAGCAGTTACTCTTCTGCACCTGAAGCTTTCTTT.

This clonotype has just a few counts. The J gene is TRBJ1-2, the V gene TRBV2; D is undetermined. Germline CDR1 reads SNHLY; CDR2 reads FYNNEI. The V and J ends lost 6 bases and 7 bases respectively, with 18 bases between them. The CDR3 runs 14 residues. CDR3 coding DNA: TGTGCCAGCAGCAAAAAAGTACGGAGGTCTGGCTACACCTTC. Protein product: CASSKKVRRSGYTF.

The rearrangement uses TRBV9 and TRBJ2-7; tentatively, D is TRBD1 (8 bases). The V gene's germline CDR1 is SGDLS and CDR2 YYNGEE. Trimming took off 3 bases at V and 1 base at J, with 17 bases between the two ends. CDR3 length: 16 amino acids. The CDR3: CASSEGGDRMSYEQYF. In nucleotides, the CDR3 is TGTGCCAGCAGCGAGGGAGGGGACAGGATGTCCTACGAGCAGTACTTC.

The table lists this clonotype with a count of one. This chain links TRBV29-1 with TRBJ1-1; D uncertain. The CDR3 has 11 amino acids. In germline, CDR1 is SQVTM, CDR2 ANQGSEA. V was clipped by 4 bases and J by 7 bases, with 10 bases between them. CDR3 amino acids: CSVGRANEAFF. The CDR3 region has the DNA TGCAGCGTTGGACGGGCTAATGAAGCTTTCTTT.

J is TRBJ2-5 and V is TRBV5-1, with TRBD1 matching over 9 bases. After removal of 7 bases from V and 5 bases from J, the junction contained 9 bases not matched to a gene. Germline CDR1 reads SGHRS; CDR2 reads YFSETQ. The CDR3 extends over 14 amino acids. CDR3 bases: TGCGCCAGCTTCCGGGACAGGGCGCGGGAGACCCAGTACTTC. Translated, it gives CASFRDRARETQYF.

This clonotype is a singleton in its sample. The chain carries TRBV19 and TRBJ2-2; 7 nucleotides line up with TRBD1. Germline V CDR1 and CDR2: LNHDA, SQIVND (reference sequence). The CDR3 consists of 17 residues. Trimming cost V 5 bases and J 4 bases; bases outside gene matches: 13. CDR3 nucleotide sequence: TGTGCCAGTAGTTCCGGGGAACGACAGGGTTTCACCGGGGAGCTGTTTTTT. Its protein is CASSSGERQGFTGELFF.

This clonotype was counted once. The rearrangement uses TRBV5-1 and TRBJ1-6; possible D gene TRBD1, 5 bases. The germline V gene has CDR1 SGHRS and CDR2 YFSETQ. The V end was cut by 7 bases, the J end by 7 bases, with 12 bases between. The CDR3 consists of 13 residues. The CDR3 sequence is CASGDGANSPLHF. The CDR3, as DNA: TGCGCCAGCGGAGACGGGGCAAATTCACCCCTCCACTTT.

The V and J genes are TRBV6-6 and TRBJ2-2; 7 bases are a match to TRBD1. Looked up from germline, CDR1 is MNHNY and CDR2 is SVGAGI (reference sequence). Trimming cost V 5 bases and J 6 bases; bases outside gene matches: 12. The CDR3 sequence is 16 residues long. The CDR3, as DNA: TGTGCCAGCAGTACGTGGACAGGAGCTAGGGCCGGGGAGCTGTTTTTT. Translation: CASSTWTGARAGELFF.

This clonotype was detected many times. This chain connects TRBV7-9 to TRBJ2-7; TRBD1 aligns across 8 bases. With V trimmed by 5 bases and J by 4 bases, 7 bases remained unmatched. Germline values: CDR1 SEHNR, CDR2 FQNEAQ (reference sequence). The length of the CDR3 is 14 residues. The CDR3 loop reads CASSPGQVPYEQYF. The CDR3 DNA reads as TGTGCCAGCAGCCCGGGACAGGTACCGTACGAGCAGTACTTC.

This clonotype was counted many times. The chain's CDR3 is CASSLFFSPLHF. For the CDR3, the DNA is TGTGCCAGCAGTTTGTTCTTCTCACCCCTCCACTTT. The gene calls are TRBV6-2 or TRBV6-3 and TRBJ1-6, with D unresolved. Germline CDR1 and CDR2: MNHEY and SVGEGT. The CDR3 is made up of 12 amino acids. Trimming took off 4 bases at V and 10 bases at J, with 8 bases between the two ends.

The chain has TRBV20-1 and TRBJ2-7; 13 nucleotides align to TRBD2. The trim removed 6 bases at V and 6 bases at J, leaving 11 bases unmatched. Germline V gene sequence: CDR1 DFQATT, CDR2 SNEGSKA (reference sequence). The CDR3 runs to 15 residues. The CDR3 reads CSAPALAGGPSEQYF. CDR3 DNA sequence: TGCAGTGCACCTGCACTAGCGGGAGGGCCGAGCGAGCAGTACTTC.

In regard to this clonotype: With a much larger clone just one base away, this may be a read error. CDR3 sequence reads: CASSIGTSEVELFF. The CDR3 DNA reads TGTGCCAGCAGCATCGGGACTAGCGAAGTGGAGCTGTTTTTT. This chain links TRBV9 with TRBJ2-2; 10 positions match TRBD2. The CDR3 has 14 residues. The junction had 7 bases not matched to a gene; V was cut back by 4 bases and J by 10 bases. Germline V gene sequence: CDR1 SGDLS, CDR2 YYNGEE. Complete variable domain (other parts from reference TRBV9 and TRBJ2-2): DSGVTQTPKHLITATGQRVTLRCSPRSGDLSVYWYQQSLDQGLQFLIQYYNGEERAKGNILERFSAQQFPDLHSELNLSSLELGDSALYFCASSIGTSEVELFFGEGSRLTVL.

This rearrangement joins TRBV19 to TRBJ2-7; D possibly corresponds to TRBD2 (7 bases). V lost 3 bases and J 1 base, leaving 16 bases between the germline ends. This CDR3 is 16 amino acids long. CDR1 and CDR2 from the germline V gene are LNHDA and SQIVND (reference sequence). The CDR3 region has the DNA TGTGCCAGTAGTATCATCGGCGGGGGCGGATCCTACGAGCAGTACTTC. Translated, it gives CASSIIGGGGSYEQYF.

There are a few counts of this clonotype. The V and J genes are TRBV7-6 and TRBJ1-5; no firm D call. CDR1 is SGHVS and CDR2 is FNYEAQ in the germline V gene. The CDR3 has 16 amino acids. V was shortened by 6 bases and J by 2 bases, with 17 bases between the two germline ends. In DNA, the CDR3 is TGTGCCAGCAGTCCCCCCGGTAGCGAGGGCAATCAGCCCCAGCATTTT. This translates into CASSPPGSEGNQPQHF.

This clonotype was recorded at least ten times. The CDR3 sequence is CASSRDGTGLSSPLHF. Here the CDR3 DNA reads TGTGCCAGCAGTAGAGACGGGACAGGGCTGAGTTCACCCCTCCACTTT. The V call is TRBV6-1, the J call TRBJ1-6, with TRBD1 matching 9 bases. With 5 bases clipped from V and 9 bases from J, the junction kept 11 bases outside the gene matches. The germline V gene encodes CDR1 MNHNS and CDR2 SASEGT. The CDR3 is 16 residues long.

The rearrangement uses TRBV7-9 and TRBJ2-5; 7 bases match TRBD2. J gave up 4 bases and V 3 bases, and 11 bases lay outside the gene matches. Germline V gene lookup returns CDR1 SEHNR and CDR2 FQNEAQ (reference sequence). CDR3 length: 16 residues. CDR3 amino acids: CASSLAGGSPGETQYF. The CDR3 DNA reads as TGTGCCAGCAGCTTGGCCGGCGGGAGCCCGGGAGAGACCCAGTACTTC.

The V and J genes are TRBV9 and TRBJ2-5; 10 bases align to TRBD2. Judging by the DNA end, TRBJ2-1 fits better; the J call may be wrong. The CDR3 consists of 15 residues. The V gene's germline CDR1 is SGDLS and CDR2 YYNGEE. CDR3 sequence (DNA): TGTGCCAGCAGCGCCCTAGCGGGAGAGGAGAATGAGCAGTTCTTC. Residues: CASSALAGEENEQFF.